This T cell receptor (beta chain) is from a study of T cell responses to AZD1222 COVID-19 vaccine. Study-level points and caveats: Clonal diversity was possibly underestimated, and the donors were mostly white British, with more females. Baseline testing showed seropositivity in only five to seven AZD1222 recipients.

About this clone: Its antigen is unidentified.

Using immunoSEQ multiplex PCR, the repertoire was profiled, and TCRdb retains in-frame clones only, with some absent. Here the sample spans 45,000 to 55,000 clones, about 81% being singletons. The CDR3 has 11 amino acids. V was cut by 3 bases and J by 6 bases, with 7 bases left in between. Germline CDR1 is SGHRS and CDR2 is YFSETQ. The chain links TRBV5-1 to TRBJ2-7; unclear D gene. The sequencing here drew on peripheral blood, taken on day 0 of AZD1222 vaccination. The origin of this receptor is an adult in good health. The CDR3 nucleotides read TGCGCCAGCAGCTATGCTTCCGAGCAGTACTTC. Translation: CASSYASEQYF.